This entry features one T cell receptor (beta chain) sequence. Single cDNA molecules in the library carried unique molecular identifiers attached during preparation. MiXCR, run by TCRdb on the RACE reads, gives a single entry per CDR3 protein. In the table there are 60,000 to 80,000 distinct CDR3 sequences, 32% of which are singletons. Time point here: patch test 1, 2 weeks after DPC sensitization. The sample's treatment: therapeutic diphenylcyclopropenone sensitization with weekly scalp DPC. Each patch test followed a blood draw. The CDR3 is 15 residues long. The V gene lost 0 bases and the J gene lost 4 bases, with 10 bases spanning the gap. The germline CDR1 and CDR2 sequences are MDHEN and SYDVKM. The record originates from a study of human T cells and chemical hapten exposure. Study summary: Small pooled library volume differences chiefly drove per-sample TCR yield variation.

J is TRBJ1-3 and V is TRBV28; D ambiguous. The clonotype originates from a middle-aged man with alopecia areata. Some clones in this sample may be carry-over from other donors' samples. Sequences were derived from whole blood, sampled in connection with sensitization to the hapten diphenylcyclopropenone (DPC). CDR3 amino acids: CASSLWNVQGNTIYF. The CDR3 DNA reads TGTGCCAGCAGTTTATGGAACGTACAGGGAAACACCATATATTTT.